The 11 T cell receptor beta chains listed next were all sequenced from one sample in a study of metastatic and nonmetastatic thyroid tumors. Thyroid surgery was preceded by no treatment in any patient. TCRdb called clones again from the PCR reads with MiXCR. Of some 46,000 clones in the sample, 20% to 25% are singletons; the top ten hold 3.4%. The sequenced sample consisted of blood. Receptors were obtained from a male donor with papillary thyroid cancer or a benign thyroid nodule (not recorded which). Some clones in this sample may be carry-over from other donors' samples.

This clone was found many times. The rearrangement uses TRBV10-3 and TRBJ2-3; unclear D gene. V lost 2 bases to trimming and J lost 2 bases, with 8 bases between them. Germline-derived CDR1 and CDR2 are ENHRY and SYGVKD. This CDR3 comprises 14 residues. The chain's CDR3 is CAISEGMTTDTQYF. The CDR3 DNA is TGTGCCATCAGTGAGGGAATGACCACAGATACGCAGTATTTT.

In this sample, this clone turned up a few times. This sequence joins TRBV7-2 and TRBJ2-7; the D call may be TRBD1 or TRBD2 (6 bases each). CDR1 and CDR2 from the germline V gene are SGHTA and FQGNSA. V was cut by 5 bases and J by 7 bases, with 18 bases left in between. CDR3 length: 14 residues. For the CDR3, the DNA is TGTGCCAGCAGCCCAACATGGGGGGCAGGGGAGCAGTACTTC. Its translation: CASSPTWGAGEQYF.

The V and J genes are TRBV27 and TRBJ2-2; 8 bases agree with TRBD1. The CDR3 is 16 residues long. CDR1 is MNHEY, CDR2 SMNVEV, per germline (reference sequence). The V and J ends lost 5 bases and 2 bases, in that order; junction bases with no gene match: 7. CDR3 sequence reads: CASSTADRVNTGELFF. The CDR3 bases are TGTGCCAGCAGTACAGCGGACAGGGTAAACACCGGGGAGCTGTTTTTT.

This clone was observed many times. This chain connects TRBV12-3 or TRBV12-4 to TRBJ1-1, with a tentative D call TRBD1 (5 bases). The CDR3 has 11 residues. Deletions cut 4 bases from V and 8 bases from J, with 8 bases between. CDR3 nucleotide sequence: TGTGCCAGCAGTTCGGAGGGGGAAGCTTTCTTT. Its translation is CASSSEGEAFF.

Comments on this clone: Without the conserved terminal phenylalanine or tryptophan, this CDR3 likely stems from a read error. Because the CDR3's place on the DNA is in doubt, the DNA is left out and the CDR3 is given as listed by TCRdb. The V call is TRBV24-1, the J call TRBJ2-1; the table's D gene call, TRBD1, was not cross checked with the DNA. CDR1 and CDR2 from the germline V gene are KGHDR and SFDVKD. Both ends counted, the CDR3 spans 12 residues. This CDR3 is CATGVAPSNQPQ.

There are a few counts of this clone. The V call is TRBV3-1, the J call TRBJ2-1; possibly TRBD2 for D (6 bases). From germline, CDR1 is LGHDT and CDR2 YNNKEL (reference sequence). V lost 2 bases, J lost 8 bases, and 13 bases lay in between. This CDR3 comprises 14 residues. The CDR3 DNA reads as TGTGCCAGCAGCCAACTTGTCGGGAGAGATGAGCAGTTCTTC. Translating it yields CASSQLVGRDEQFF.

This clone was counted ten times or more. The CDR3 protein is CASSQDYAGVNEQFF. CDR3 coding DNA: TGCGCCAGCAGCCAAGATTATGCGGGAGTCAATGAGCAGTTCTTC. This chain joins TRBV4-1 and TRBJ2-1; 7 nucleotides line up with TRBD2. From germline, CDR1 is MGHRA and CDR2 YSYEKL. This CDR3 has 15 residues. The trim removed 0 bases at V and 6 bases at J, leaving 5 bases unmatched.

The sample holds many counts of this clone. The rearrangement links TRBV3-1 to TRBJ2-1; 7 bases are a match to TRBD2. The CDR3 length is 15 residues. The V gene's germline CDR1 is LGHDT and CDR2 YNNKEL (reference sequence). V lost 5 bases and J lost 4; bases outside the gene matches: 8. The CDR3 protein is CASSESSGTYNEQFF. CDR3 bases: TGTGCCAGCAGCGAAAGCAGCGGGACTTACAATGAGCAGTTCTTC.

V and J are TRBV20-1 and TRBJ1-2, with unresolved D. This CDR3 comprises 14 residues. The V end was cut by 5 bases, the J end by 3 bases, with 16 bases between. Germline loops: CDR1 DFQATT, CDR2 SNEGSKA (reference sequence). This CDR3 reads CSAPIWVFDYGYTF. CDR3 sequence (DNA): TGCAGTGCTCCAATATGGGTGTTCGACTATGGCTACACCTTC.

This clone was detected ten times or more. The chain uses TRBV6-1 and TRBJ2-7; 7 nucleotides agree with TRBD1. V shed 6 bases, J shed 2 bases, and the junction held 13 bases outside the gene matches. This CDR3 is 16 amino acids long. Germline V gives CDR1 MNHNS, CDR2 SASEGT. CDR3 nucleotides: TGTGCCAGCAGGGACGGACAGGCCTCTTATACCTACGAGCAGTACTTC. It specifies CASRDGQASYTYEQYF.

By its share, this clone is medium-sized. This chain links TRBV6-1 with TRBJ1-3, with D unclear. Looked up from germline, CDR1 is MNHNS and CDR2 is SASEGT. The CDR3 length is 15 residues. Trimming cost V 5 bases and J 4 bases, with 15 bases left between them. In DNA form, the CDR3 reads TGTGCCAGCAGTTCCCGCGGGATTGAGGGAAACACCATATATTTT. Protein sequence: CASSSRGIEGNTIYF.